This TCR beta chain was captured in a study of cytomegalovirus exposure and HLA in healthy donors. Profiling relied on immunoSEQ multiplex PCR, and the TCRdb table lists in-frame clones only, not all of them. The sample consists of 90,000 to 150,000 clones, around 87% of them appearing once. Germline V gene sequence: CDR1 KGHSH, CDR2 LQKENI. CDR3 length equals 15 residues. The V and J ends lost 1 base and 2 bases respectively, with 11 bases between them. A word on this clone: The antigen is unknown.

General study results and limits: In vitro confirmation showed three CMV-associated chains to be CMV antigen specific.

This clonotype was sampled from a woman aged 18-35 years in good health and CMV-seropositive. Source material: PBMCs. The chain uses TRBV18 and TRBJ1-1; perhaps TRBD1 as D (6 bases). The CDR3: CASSPLPGHNTEAFF. The CDR3 nucleotides are TGTGCCAGCTCACCACTCCCGGGACATAACACTGAAGCTTTCTTT.